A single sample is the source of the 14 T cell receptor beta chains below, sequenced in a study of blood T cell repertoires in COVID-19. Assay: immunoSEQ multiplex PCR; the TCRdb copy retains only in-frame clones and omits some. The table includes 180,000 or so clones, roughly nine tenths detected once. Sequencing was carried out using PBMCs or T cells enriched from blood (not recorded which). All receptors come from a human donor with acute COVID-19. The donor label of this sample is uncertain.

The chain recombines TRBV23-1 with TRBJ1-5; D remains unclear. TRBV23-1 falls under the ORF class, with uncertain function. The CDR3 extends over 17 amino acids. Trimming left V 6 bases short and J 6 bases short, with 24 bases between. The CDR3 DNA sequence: TGCGCCAGCAGCCCCCAGAGAGAGGTGCAGGCGGGTCAGCCCCAGCATTTT. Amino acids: CASSPQREVQAGQPQHF.

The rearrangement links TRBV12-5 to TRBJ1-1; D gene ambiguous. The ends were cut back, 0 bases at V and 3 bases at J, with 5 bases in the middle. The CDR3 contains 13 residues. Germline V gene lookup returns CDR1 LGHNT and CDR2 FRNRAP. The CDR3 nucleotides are TGTGCTAGTGGTTTGGTACGAGACACTGAAGCTTTCTTT. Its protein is CASGLVRDTEAFF.

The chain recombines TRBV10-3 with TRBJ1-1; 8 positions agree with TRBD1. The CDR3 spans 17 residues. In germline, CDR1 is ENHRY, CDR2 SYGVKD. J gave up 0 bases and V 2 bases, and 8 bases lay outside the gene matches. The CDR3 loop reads CAISEQYGTGVNTEAFF. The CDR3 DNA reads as TGTGCCATCAGTGAGCAATACGGGACAGGCGTGAACACTGAAGCTTTCTTT.

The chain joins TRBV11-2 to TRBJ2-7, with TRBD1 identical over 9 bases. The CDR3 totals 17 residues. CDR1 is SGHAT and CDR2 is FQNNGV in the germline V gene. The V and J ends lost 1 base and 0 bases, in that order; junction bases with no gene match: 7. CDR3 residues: CASSLGTGAAFSYEQYF. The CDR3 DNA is TGTGCCAGCAGCTTAGGGACAGGGGCGGCCTTCTCCTACGAGCAGTACTTC.

The CDR3 sequence: CASSLGTGWENGYTF. The DNA for the CDR3 is TGTGCCAGCAGCTTGGGAACCGGGTGGGAGAATGGCTACACCTTC. The rearrangement joins TRBV5-4 to TRBJ1-2; D gene uncertain. Germline values: CDR1 SGHNT, CDR2 YYREEE (reference sequence). The CDR3 spans 15 residues. V was cut by 0 bases and J by 6 bases, with 15 bases left in between. Supplemented by reference TRBV5-4 and TRBJ1-2, the full variable domain reads ETGVTQSPTHLIKTRGQQVTLRCSSQSGHNTVSWYQQALGQGPQFIFQYYREEENGRGNFPPRFSGLQFPNYSSELNVNALELDDSALYLCASSLGTGWENGYTFGSGTRLTVV.

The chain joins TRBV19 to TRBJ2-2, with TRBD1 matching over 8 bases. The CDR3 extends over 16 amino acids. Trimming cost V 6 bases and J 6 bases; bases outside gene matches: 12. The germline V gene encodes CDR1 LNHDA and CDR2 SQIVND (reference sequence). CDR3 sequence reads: CASRVATGDGSGELFF. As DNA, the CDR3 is TGTGCCAGTAGGGTGGCGACAGGGGACGGTTCCGGGGAGCTGTTTTTT.

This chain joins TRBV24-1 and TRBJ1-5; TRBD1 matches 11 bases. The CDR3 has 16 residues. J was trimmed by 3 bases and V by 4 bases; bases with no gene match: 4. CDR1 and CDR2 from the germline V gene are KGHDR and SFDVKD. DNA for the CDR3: TGTGCCACCAGTGACTGGACAGGGGGCATCAATCAGCCCCAGCATTTT. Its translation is CATSDWTGGINQPQHF.

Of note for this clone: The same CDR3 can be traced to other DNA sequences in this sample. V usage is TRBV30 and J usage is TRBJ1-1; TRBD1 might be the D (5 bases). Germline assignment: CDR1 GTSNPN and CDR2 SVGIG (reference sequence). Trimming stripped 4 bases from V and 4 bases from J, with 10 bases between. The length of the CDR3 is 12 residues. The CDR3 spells CAWNQGGTEAFF. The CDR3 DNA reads TGTGCCTGGAACCAGGGCGGCACTGAAGCTTTCTTT.

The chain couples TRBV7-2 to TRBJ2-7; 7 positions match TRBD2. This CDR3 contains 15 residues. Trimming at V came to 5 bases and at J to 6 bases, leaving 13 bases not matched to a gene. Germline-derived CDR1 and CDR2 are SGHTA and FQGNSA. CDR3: CASSLLPDGLGEQYF. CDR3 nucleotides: TGTGCCAGCAGCCTCCTACCAGATGGACTAGGCGAGCAGTACTTC.

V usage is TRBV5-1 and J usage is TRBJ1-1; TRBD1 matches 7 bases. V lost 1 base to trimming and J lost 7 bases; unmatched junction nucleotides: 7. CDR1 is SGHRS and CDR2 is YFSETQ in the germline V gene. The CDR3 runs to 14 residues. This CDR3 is CASSLTGDMGEAFF. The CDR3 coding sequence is TGCGCCAGCAGCTTGACAGGGGACATGGGTGAAGCTTTCTTT.

CDR3 bases: TGTGCCAGCTCACCACCGGCTAGGGGCGACCAAGAGACCCAGTACTTC. This sequence encodes CASSPPARGDQETQYF. The chain uses TRBV18 and TRBJ2-5; tentatively, D is TRBD1 (5 bases). Trimming cost V 0 bases and J 0 bases, with 11 bases left between them. Germline V CDR1 and CDR2: KGHSH, LQKENI. The CDR3 spans 16 residues.

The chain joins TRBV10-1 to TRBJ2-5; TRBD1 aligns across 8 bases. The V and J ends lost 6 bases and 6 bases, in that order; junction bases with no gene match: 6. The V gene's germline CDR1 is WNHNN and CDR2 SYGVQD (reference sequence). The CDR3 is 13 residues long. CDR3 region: CASRTGDQQTQYF. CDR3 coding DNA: TGCGCCAGCAGGACAGGGGACCAGCAGACCCAGTACTTC.

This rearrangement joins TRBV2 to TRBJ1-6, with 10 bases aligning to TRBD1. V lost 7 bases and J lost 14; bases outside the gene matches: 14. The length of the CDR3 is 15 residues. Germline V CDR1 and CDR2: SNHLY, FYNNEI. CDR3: CASTPDRGPGQALHF. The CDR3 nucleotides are TGTGCCAGCACGCCTGACAGGGGGCCTGGTCAGGCCCTCCACTTT. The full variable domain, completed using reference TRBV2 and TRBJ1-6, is EPEVTQTPSHQVTQMGQEVILRCVPISNHLYFYWYRQILGQKVEFLVSFYNNEISEKSEIFDDQFSVERPDGSNFTLKIRSTKLEDSAMYFCASTPDRGPGQALHFGNGTRLTVT.

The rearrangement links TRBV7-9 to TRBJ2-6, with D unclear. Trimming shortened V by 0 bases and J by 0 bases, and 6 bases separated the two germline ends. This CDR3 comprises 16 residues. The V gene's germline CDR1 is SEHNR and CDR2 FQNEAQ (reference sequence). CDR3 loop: CASSLASGSGANVLTF. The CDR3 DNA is TGTGCCAGCAGCTTAGCGTCGGGCTCTGGGGCCAACGTCCTGACTTTC.